The subject of this entry is one TCR beta chain. Its antigen remains unidentified. Measured with immunoSEQ multiplex PCR; TCRdb has only the in-frame clones, and not every one. In the table there are roughly 130,000 clones, 80% to 90% of which are singletons. CDR3 length: 15 amino acids. The J segment lost 4 bases and the V segment lost 5 bases, leaving 7 bases of the junction unmatched. Germline values: CDR1 SGHVS, CDR2 FNYEAQ. The data were taken from a study of cytomegalovirus exposure and HLA in healthy donors. Study-level findings and limits: TCR beta chains numbering some 160 were designated cytomegalovirus-associated. The finding came from a later analysis; first-cohort TCR clusters tended to co-occur in the 130 or so validation repertoires.

This receptor was obtained from a man aged 18 to 35 in good health and CMV-seronegative. This sequence joins TRBV7-6 and TRBJ1-3; 8 bases line up with TRBD1. Sample: PBMCs. CDR3 bases: TGTGCCAGCAGCAAATACAGGGGGGAAGGAAACACCATATATTTT. Its translation: CASSKYRGEGNTIYF.